This T cell receptor (beta chain) is from a study of Ad26.COV2.S vaccination and SARS-CoV-2 variants. General study results and limits: Substantial post-vaccination breadth of spike-specific CD8+ and CD4+ T cell responses was reported.

In germline, CDR1 is MNHEY, CDR2 SVGAGI. V lost 6 bases to trimming and J lost 9 bases, with 21 bases between them. This CDR3 comprises 15 residues. Some clones are missing from TCRdb's copy, which holds only in-frame ones; the method was immunoSEQ multiplex PCR. Of 300,000 to 400,000 clones in the sample, 85% are singletons; the top ten hold roughly 3.3%. With respect to this clone: Its specificity is not known.

Treatment specified: some 19 received Ad26.COV2.S at low or high dose, single or two shots; 5 received placebo; per-sample allocation not given. The samples were gathered on day 63 after the first injection of vaccine or placebo. The donor's status was that of an adult aged 18-55 years in Boston. Vaccination employed an Ad26 vector expressing the Wuhan-strain SARS-CoV-2 spike. The receptor's source is a person aged 18-65 years who received the Ad26.COV2.S COVID-19 vaccine or a placebo. This chain uses TRBV6-5 with TRBJ2-1; maybe TRBD2 (6 bases). Sequenced here: peripheral blood, sampled in a trial of Ad26.COV2.S vaccine versus placebo. The CDR3 bases are TGTGCCAGCAGCCTCGGGGGATATGAAAAACTTGAGCAGTTCTTC. Its translation: CASSLGGYEKLEQFF.